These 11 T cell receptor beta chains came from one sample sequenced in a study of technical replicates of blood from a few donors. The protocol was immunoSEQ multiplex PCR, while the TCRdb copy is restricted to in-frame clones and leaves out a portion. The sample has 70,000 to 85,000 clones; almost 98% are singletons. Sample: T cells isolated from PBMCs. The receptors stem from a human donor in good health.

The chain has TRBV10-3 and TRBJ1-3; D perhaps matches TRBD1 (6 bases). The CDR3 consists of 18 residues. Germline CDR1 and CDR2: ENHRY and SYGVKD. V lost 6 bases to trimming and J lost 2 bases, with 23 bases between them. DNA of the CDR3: TGTGCCATCAGGGAGGTACAGGGTGGTTCTGCAACTGGAAACACCATATATTTT. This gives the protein CAIREVQGGSATGNTIYF.

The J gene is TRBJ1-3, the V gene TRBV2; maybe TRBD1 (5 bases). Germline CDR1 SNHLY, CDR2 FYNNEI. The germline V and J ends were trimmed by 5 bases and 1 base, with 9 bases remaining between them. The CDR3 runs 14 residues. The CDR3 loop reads CASSSQGSGNTIYF. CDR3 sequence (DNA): TGTGCCAGCAGTTCCCAGGGATCTGGAAACACCATATATTTT.

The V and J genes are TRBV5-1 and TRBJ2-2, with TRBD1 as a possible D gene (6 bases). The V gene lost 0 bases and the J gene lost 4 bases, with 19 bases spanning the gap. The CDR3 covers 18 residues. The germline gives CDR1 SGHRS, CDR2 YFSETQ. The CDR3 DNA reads TGCGCCAGCAGCTTGGCCCCCGGGACAACAGGAATCACCGGGGAGCTGTTTTTT. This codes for CASSLAPGTTGITGELFF.

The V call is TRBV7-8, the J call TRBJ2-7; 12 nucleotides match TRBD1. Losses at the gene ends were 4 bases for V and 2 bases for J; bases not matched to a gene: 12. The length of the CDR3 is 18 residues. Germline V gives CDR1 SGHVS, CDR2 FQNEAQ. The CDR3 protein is CASSYRDRGRRMAYEQYF. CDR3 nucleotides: TGTGCCAGCAGCTACCGGGACAGGGGGCGCCGGATGGCCTACGAGCAGTACTTC. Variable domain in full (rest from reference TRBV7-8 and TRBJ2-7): GAGVSQSPRYKVAKRGQDVALRCDPISGHVSLFWYQQALGQGPEFLTYFQNEAQLDKSGLPSDRFFAERPEGSVSTLKIQRTQQEDSAVYLCASSYRDRGRRMAYEQYFGPGTRLTVT.

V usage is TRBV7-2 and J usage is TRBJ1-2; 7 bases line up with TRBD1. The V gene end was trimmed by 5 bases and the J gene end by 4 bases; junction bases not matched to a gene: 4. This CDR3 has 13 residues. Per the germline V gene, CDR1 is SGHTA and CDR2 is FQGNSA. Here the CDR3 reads CASSTGEVYGYTF. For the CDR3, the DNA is TGTGCCAGCAGCACAGGGGAAGTCTATGGCTACACCTTC.

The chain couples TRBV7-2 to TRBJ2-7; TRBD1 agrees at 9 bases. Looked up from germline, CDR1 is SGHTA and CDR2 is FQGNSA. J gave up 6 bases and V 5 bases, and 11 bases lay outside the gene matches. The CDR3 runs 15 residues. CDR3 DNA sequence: TGTGCCAGCAGCCCTAGGGGGGGGACAGGGCTCGAGCAGTACTTC. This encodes CASSPRGGTGLEQYF.

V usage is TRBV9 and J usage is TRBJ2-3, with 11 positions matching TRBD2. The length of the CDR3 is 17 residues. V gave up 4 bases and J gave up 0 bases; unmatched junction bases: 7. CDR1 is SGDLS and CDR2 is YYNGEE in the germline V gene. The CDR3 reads CASSPEGLADSTDTQYF. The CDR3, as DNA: TGTGCCAGCAGCCCCGAGGGACTAGCGGATAGCACAGATACGCAGTATTTT.

CDR3 nucleotides: TGTGCCAGTAGTCAACCAGGGACAGGGGCGAGCGAGCAGTACTTC. This translates into CASSQPGTGASEQYF. The chain carries TRBV19 and TRBJ2-7; 10 nucleotides match TRBD1. The CDR3 spans 15 residues. Germline V gene lookup returns CDR1 LNHDA and CDR2 SQIVND (reference sequence). V shed 5 bases, J shed 6 bases, and the junction held 10 bases outside the gene matches.

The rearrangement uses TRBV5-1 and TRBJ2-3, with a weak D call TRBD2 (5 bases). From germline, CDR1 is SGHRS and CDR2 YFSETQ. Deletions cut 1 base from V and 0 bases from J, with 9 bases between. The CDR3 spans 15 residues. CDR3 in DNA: TGCGCCAGCAGCTTGAGGGCGGGTAGCACAGATACGCAGTATTTT. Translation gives CASSLRAGSTDTQYF.

CDR3 nucleotides: TGTGCCAGCAGTGAATTGGGGACTAGCGGGGTTGTTTACGAGCAGTACTTC. Translation: CASSELGTSGVVYEQYF. The gene calls are TRBV6-1 and TRBJ2-7; TRBD2 aligns across 13 bases. The junction had 8 bases not matched to a gene; V was cut back by 2 bases and J by 4 bases. Germline V gives CDR1 MNHNS, CDR2 SASEGT. CDR3 length equals 17 residues.

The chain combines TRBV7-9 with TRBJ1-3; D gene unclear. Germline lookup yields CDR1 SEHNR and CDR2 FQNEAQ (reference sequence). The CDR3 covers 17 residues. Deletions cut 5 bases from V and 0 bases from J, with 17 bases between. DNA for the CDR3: TGTGCCAGCAGCGGGCTGGAGGATCGAACCTCTGGAAACACCATATATTTT. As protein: CASSGLEDRTSGNTIYF.